Below are 26 T cell receptor beta chains sequenced from a single sample in a study of control samples from healthy donors and cancer patients. The protocol was immunoSEQ multiplex PCR, while the TCRdb copy is restricted to in-frame clones and leaves out a portion. The sample includes 57,000 or so clones, 85% to 95% of them seen just once. The source material was blood. The receptors derive from a man aged 25-45 years in good health.

The V and J genes are TRBV6-4 and TRBJ2-3; 8 bases are shared with TRBD2. Trimming cost V 4 bases and J 2 bases; bases outside gene matches: 5. Germline V gives CDR1 MRHNA, CDR2 SNTAGT. The CDR3 sequence is 15 residues long. The CDR3 is CASSANGGATDTQYF. CDR3 sequence (DNA): TGTGCCAGCAGTGCAAACGGGGGGGCCACAGATACGCAGTATTTT.

This clone is a singleton in its sample. The chain carries TRBV7-2 and TRBJ1-2; 8 bases fit TRBD1. Germline lookup yields CDR1 SGHTA and CDR2 FQGNSA. The CDR3 covers 17 residues. V dropped 2 bases and J dropped 4; count of bases not matched to a gene: 12. In DNA, the CDR3 is TGTGCCAGCAGCTTATCGGTCACAGGGGGTGCAGGCTATGGCTACACCTTC. This sequence encodes CASSLSVTGGAGYGYTF.

The CDR3 protein is CASRLTGRPYGYTF. For the CDR3, the DNA is TGTGCCAGTAGGCTTACAGGGAGGCCCTATGGCTACACCTTC. The V call is TRBV19, the J call TRBJ1-2; maybe TRBD1 (6 bases). The V end lost 6 bases, the J end lost 4 bases, and 15 bases lay between the germline ends. From germline, CDR1 is LNHDA and CDR2 SQIVND (reference sequence). The CDR3 runs 14 residues.

The chain combines TRBV4-3 with TRBJ2-1; D is ambiguous. The V end lost 3 bases, the J end lost 5 bases, and 5 bases lay between the germline ends. From germline, CDR1 is LGHNA and CDR2 YSLEER. CDR3 size: 12 residues. CDR3 region: CASSQVNNEQFF. The DNA of the CDR3 is TGCGCCAGCAGCCAGGTTAACAATGAGCAGTTCTTC.

V gene TRBV19 combines with J gene TRBJ2-7; D ambiguous. The ends were cut back, 2 bases at V and 4 bases at J, with 9 bases in the middle. CDR1 LNHDA and CDR2 SQIVND come from the germline V gene (reference sequence). The CDR3 spans 13 residues. The CDR3 reads CASSIREGYEQYF. DNA for the CDR3: TGTGCCAGTAGTATAAGGGAAGGGTACGAGCAGTACTTC.

The V call is TRBV27, the J call TRBJ2-7; 13 nucleotides match TRBD2. The V and J ends lost 3 bases and 3 bases, in that order; junction bases with no gene match: 8. From germline, CDR1 is MNHEY and CDR2 SMNVEV (reference sequence). The CDR3 loop spans 17 amino acids. The CDR3 DNA is TGTGCCAGCAGTTTTAGTGGGACTAGCGGGGATATCTACGAGCAGTACTTC. Translation gives CASSFSGTSGDIYEQYF.

This rearrangement joins TRBV6-2 or TRBV6-3 to TRBJ1-6; 8 nucleotides agree with TRBD1. The V and J ends lost 5 bases and 2 bases, in that order; junction bases with no gene match: 8. Looked up from germline, CDR1 is MNHEY and CDR2 is SVGEGT. The CDR3 extends over 17 amino acids. CDR3 region: CASSAGRGQAYNSPLHF. CDR3 sequence (DNA): TGTGCCAGCAGTGCCGGCAGGGGGCAGGCCTATAATTCACCCCTCCACTTT.

The CDR3 spells CASSLANQDRGREAFF. The CDR3 DNA follows: TGCGCCAGCAGCTTGGCCAATCAGGACAGGGGGCGAGAAGCTTTCTTT. The chain couples TRBV5-1 to TRBJ1-1; 11 bases are a match to TRBD1. The CDR3 runs to 16 residues. Trimming at V came to 0 bases and at J to 8 bases, leaving 9 bases not matched to a gene. Germline CDR1 SGHRS, CDR2 YFSETQ.

Only one count was recorded for this clone. The rearrangement joins TRBV11-3 to TRBJ2-2; TRBD1 matches 9 bases. Losses at the gene ends were 2 bases for V and 1 base for J; bases not matched to a gene: 14. The CDR3 covers 20 residues. Germline CDR1 and CDR2: SGHNT and YENEEA. The DNA of the CDR3 is TGTGCCAGCAGCTTAAGACGGGTTGCGGTGGGACAGGGGAACACCGGGGAGCTGTTTTTT. The encoded protein is CASSLRRVAVGQGNTGELFF.

This chain links TRBV28 with TRBJ1-5; the match to TRBD1 covers 8 bases. The CDR3 runs to 14 residues. The V gene's germline CDR1 is MDHEN and CDR2 SYDVKM. V was pared by 6 bases and J by 5 bases, with 6 bases of the junction left unmatched. The CDR3 bases are TGTGCCAGCAGCCATTCAGGGGGCCATCAGCCCCAGCATTTT. Translation gives CASSHSGGHQPQHF.

This clone was recorded only once. The chain links TRBV19 to TRBJ2-7; 12 bases agree with TRBD2. The V gene's germline CDR1 is LNHDA and CDR2 SQIVND (reference sequence). This CDR3 is 14 amino acids long. Trimming cost V 4 bases and J 6 bases; bases outside gene matches: 4. CDR3 sequence (DNA): TGTGCCAGTAGTACTAGCGGGAGGGCCTTCGAGCAGTACTTC. Translation: CASSTSGRAFEQYF.

The chain combines TRBV28 with TRBJ2-7, with D possibly matching TRBD1 (6 bases). This CDR3 has 14 amino acids. With 1 base removed from V and 6 bases from J, the gap between germline ends came to 13 bases. CDR1 is MDHEN and CDR2 is SYDVKM in the germline V gene. This chain's CDR3 is CASSLSGASAEQYF. CDR3 DNA: TGTGCCAGCAGTTTATCAGGGGCGTCGGCCGAGCAGTACTTC.

The chain has TRBV7-6 and TRBJ2-1, with D uncertain. V shed 0 bases and J shed 4 bases, with 13 bases lying between them. There are 16 residues in the CDR3. CDR1 and CDR2 (germline): SGHVS, FNYEAQ. The CDR3 sequence is CASSLANGERYNEQFF. Here the CDR3 DNA reads TGTGCCAGCAGCTTAGCGAACGGCGAAAGATACAATGAGCAGTTCTTC.

The genes are TRBV5-4 and TRBJ2-5, with TRBD2 as a possible D gene (6 bases). The CDR3 is made up of 12 amino acids. The germline gives CDR1 SGHNT, CDR2 YYREEE (reference sequence). With 5 bases removed from V and 4 bases from J, the gap between germline ends came to 9 bases. This CDR3 is CASRGLRETQYF. The CDR3 DNA reads TGTGCCAGCAGGGGACTCCGAGAGACCCAGTACTTC.

The DNA of the CDR3 is TGTGCCAGCAGTAAAAATCGTGGCTACACCTTC. Translating gives CASSKNRGYTF. The J gene is TRBJ1-2, the V gene TRBV6-2 or TRBV6-3; no reliable D call. The CDR3 has 11 amino acids. Germline V gene lookup returns CDR1 MNHEY and CDR2 SVGEGT. Trimming stripped 5 bases from V and 7 bases from J, with 8 bases between.

The V gene is TRBV7-2, the J gene TRBJ2-5, with D maybe TRBD2 (6 bases). Deletions cut 1 base from V and 5 bases from J, with 23 bases between. Germline V gene sequence: CDR1 SGHTA, CDR2 FQGNSA. This CDR3 comprises 18 residues. In DNA, the CDR3 is TGTGCCAGCAGCTTAGTTTATAATGGGGGTGGGAGGCGGGAGACCCAGTACTTC. Translated, it gives CASSLVYNGGGRRETQYF.

This sequence joins TRBV27 and TRBJ1-5; no definite D call. CDR1 and CDR2 (germline): MNHEY, SMNVEV (reference sequence). The CDR3 has 13 residues. V was cut by 4 bases and J by 4 bases, with 8 bases left in between. The CDR3 coding sequence is TGTGCCAGCAGTTCCAATGTTAATCAGCCCCAGCATTTT. Encoded protein: CASSSNVNQPQHF.

This clone was found once. The chain is built from TRBV5-6 and TRBJ1-2, with a weak D call TRBD1 (5 bases). Germline V CDR1 and CDR2: SGHDT, YYEEEE. CDR3 length: 15 amino acids. The V gene lost 6 bases and the J gene lost 4 bases, with 19 bases spanning the gap. The CDR3 bases are TGTGCCAGCAACTTCCTTACCCAGGGAATCTATGGCTACACCTTC. Translation: CASNFLTQGIYGYTF.

This clone came up a few times. The chain joins TRBV27 to TRBJ2-3; D is perhaps TRBD1 or TRBD2 (5 bases each). Trimming took 6 bases from V and 5 from J, leaving 18 bases between them. Germline V gene lookup returns CDR1 MNHEY and CDR2 SMNVEV (reference sequence). There are 15 residues in the CDR3. The CDR3 coding sequence is TGTGCCAGCAGCCGGGGACCCCGCTTAGGAGATACGCAGTATTTT. Encoded protein: CASSRGPRLGDTQYF.

The genes are TRBV18 and TRBJ2-2; possibly TRBD1 for D (5 bases). Trimming pared 2 bases from V and 2 bases from J, leaving 12 bases between. CDR3 length: 16 amino acids. Germline V lookup: CDR1 KGHSH, CDR2 LQKENI. CDR3 residues: CASSPGQGRNTGELFF. The DNA of the CDR3 is TGTGCCAGCTCACCAGGGCAGGGTAGAAACACCGGGGAGCTGTTTTTT.

The chain links TRBV10-1 to TRBJ2-3, with D perhaps TRBD1 (5 bases). The CDR3 covers 13 residues. Between the trimmed V and J ends, which lost 0 bases and 10 bases, there was a span of 11 bases. Germline assignment: CDR1 WNHNN and CDR2 SYGVQD (reference sequence). The CDR3 loop is CASSESTAAAQYF. The DNA of the CDR3 is TGCGCCAGCAGTGAGTCGACAGCTGCGGCGCAGTATTTT.

The V and J genes are TRBV7-6 and TRBJ2-2, with TRBD2 matching over 11 bases. This CDR3 contains 17 residues. The V gene's germline CDR1 is SGHVS and CDR2 FNYEAQ. V was clipped by 5 bases and J by 6 bases; unmatched bases: 11. The CDR3 bases are TGTGCCAGCAGCCCCTTCCCCACTAGCGGGAGCGCCGGGGAGCTGTTTTTT. Translation gives CASSPFPTSGSAGELFF. Full variable domain (outside the CDR3, taken from reference TRBV7-6 and TRBJ2-2): GAGVSQSPRYKVTKRGQDVALRCDPISGHVSLYWYRQALGQGPEFLTYFNYEAQQDKSGLPNDRFSAERPEGSISTLTIQRTEQRDSAMYRCASSPFPTSGSAGELFFGEGSRLTVL.

The rearrangement uses TRBV29-1 and TRBJ1-2; no definite D call. The CDR3 is 14 amino acids. Germline assignment: CDR1 SQVTM and CDR2 ANQGSEA. Trimming cost V 3 bases and J 8 bases, with 19 bases left between them. CDR3 in amino acids: CSVDGVVGSGGYTF. The CDR3 DNA is TGCAGCGTTGACGGAGTCGTGGGATCTGGGGGCTACACCTTC.

V gene TRBV4-2 combines with J gene TRBJ2-3; TRBD2 matches 12 bases. This CDR3 is 17 amino acids long. The V and J ends lost 1 base and 5 bases, in that order; junction bases with no gene match: 7. CDR1 is LGHNA, CDR2 YNFKEQ, per germline. The CDR3 is CASSQVSSGGALDTQYF. The CDR3 DNA reads TGTGCCAGCAGCCAAGTATCTAGCGGGGGGGCCCTAGATACGCAGTATTTT.

The rearrangement links TRBV27 to TRBJ2-1; no clear D. The CDR3 has 14 residues. V lost 0 bases to trimming and J lost 12 bases, with 15 bases between them. Germline lookup yields CDR1 MNHEY and CDR2 SMNVEV (reference sequence). CDR3 coding DNA: TGTGCCAGCAGTTTATCACCCCCCTCGGGCTGGCAGTTCTTC. It yields the protein CASSLSPPSGWQFF.

The chain recombines TRBV11-2 with TRBJ1-1, with no clear D. The CDR3 totals 14 residues. V was cut by 2 bases and J by 1 base, with 8 bases left in between. Germline lookup yields CDR1 SGHAT and CDR2 FQNNGV. CDR3 nucleotide sequence: TGTGCCAGCAGCTTAACCCATACGAACACTGAAGCTTTCTTT. This encodes CASSLTHTNTEAFF.